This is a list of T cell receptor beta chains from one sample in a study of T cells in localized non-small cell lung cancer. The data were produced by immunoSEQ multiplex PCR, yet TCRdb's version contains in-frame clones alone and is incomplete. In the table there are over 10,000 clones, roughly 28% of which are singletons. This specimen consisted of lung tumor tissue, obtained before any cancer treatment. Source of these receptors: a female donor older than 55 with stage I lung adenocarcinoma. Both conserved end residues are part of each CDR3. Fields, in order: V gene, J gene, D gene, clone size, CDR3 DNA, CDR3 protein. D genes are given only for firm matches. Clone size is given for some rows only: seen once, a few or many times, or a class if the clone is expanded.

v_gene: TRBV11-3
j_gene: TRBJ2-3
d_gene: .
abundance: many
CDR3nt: TGTGCCAGCAGCTCACAGGCTAATAGTAGAGCAGATACGCAGTATTTT
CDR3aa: CASSSQANSRADTQYF

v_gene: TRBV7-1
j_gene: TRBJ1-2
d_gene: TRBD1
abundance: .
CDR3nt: TGTGCCAGCAGCGCCGGGACAGGGTTTGGCTACACCTTC
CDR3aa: CASSAGTGFGYTF

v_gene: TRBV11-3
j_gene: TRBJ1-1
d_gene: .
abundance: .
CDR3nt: TGTGCCAGCACGTGGGGACCCCAGAACACTGAAGCTTTCTTT
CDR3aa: CASTWGPQNTEAFF

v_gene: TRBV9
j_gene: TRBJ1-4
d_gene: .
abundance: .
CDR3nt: TGTGCCAGCAGTGTCTTCGAGGAGGGAAAACTGTTTTTT
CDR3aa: CASSVFEEGKLFF

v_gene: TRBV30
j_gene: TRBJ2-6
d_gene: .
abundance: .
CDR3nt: TGTGCCTGGAGTGTATCCCTGAGCTCTGGGGCCAACGTCCTGACTTTC
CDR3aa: CAWSVSLSSGANVLTF

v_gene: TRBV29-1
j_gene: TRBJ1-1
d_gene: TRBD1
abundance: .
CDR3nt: TGCAGCGTTGGTCAGGGGGCAGGTGAAGCTTTCTTT
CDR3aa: CSVGQGAGEAFF

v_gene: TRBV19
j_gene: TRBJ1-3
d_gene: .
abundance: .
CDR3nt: TGTGCCAGTAGTATAGCGGGCTCTGGAAACACCATATATTTT
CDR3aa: CASSIAGSGNTIYF

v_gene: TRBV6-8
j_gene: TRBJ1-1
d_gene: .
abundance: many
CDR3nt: TGTGCCAGCAACGACAGGCTGAACACTGAAGCTTTCTTT
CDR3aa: CASNDRLNTEAFF

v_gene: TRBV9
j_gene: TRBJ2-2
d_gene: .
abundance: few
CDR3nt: TGTGCCAGCAGCGTAGAGTCGAAGGTATCCAGGCGAGGTAACACCGGGGAGCTGTTTTTT
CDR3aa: CASSVESKVSRRGNTGELFF

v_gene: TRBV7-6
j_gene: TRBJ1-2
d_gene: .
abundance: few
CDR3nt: TGTGCCAGCAACCGCGGGAACTTCGGTAACTATGGCTACACCTTC
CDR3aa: CASNRGNFGNYGYTF